Listed here is a single T cell receptor beta chain. As yet, its antigen is unknown. The data are from a study of memory CD4+ T cells and cytomegalovirus serostatus. General study findings and limits: Median bootstrapped AUC for CMV status was about 0.96 originally, less than 0.93 US-trained. CD4+ memory repertoires contained 67 of 164 reported CMV TCRbeta sequences.

The method was immunoSEQ multiplex PCR; TCRdb's version includes in-frame clones alone and lacks a portion of them. The profile covers some 54,000 clones, with around 82% appearing a single time and less than 2.5% taken by the ten largest. The sort gate was single viable CD3+CD4+CD8-CD45RO+ cells for memory CD4+ T cells. Serostatus was set by detecting CMV pp150, pp28, p38, p52 IgG. The V segment lost 6 bases and the J segment 3 bases; nucleotides outside the gene matches: 4. This CDR3 has 14 residues. Germline-derived CDR1 and CDR2 are MNHEY and SMNVEV (reference sequence). This TCR derives from an adult in good health and CMV-seropositive. The chain uses TRBV27 and TRBJ1-5; 8 bases align to TRBD1. The sample consisted of memory CD4+ T cells from blood. DNA of the CDR3: TGTGCCAGCAGGGTGCAGGGGGCCAATCAGCCCCAGCATTTT. Its translation is CASRVQGANQPQHF.